These 20 T cell receptor beta chains originate from one sample sequenced in a study of control samples from healthy donors and cancer patients. The repertoire was sequenced with immunoSEQ multiplex PCR; TCRdb's copy has only in-frame clones and lacks some. The sample includes 150,000 to 180,000 clones, 94% of them seen just once. Specimen: blood. These receptors were collected from a man between 40 and 49 years old in good health.

This clone was observed once. The chain recombines TRBV19 with TRBJ1-2; perhaps TRBD1 as D (5 bases). CDR1 is LNHDA and CDR2 is SQIVND in the germline V gene (reference sequence). CDR3 length: 15 amino acids. Trimming stripped 4 bases from V and 5 bases from J, with 17 bases between. The CDR3 DNA reads TGTGCCAGTAGTACGACAGAGTCTCTTTGGTATGGCTACACCTTC. The encoded protein is CASSTTESLWYGYTF.

The chain uses TRBV7-2 and TRBJ1-2; D perhaps matches TRBD1 (5 bases). Germline V gene sequence: CDR1 SGHTA, CDR2 FQGNSA. CDR3 length: 13 residues. Deletions cut 2 bases from V and 4 bases from J, with 8 bases between. The CDR3 nucleotides are TGTGCCAGCAGCTTAAGGGGCGCCTATGGCTACACCTTC. It encodes CASSLRGAYGYTF. The entire variable domain, with the rest obtained from reference TRBV7-2 and TRBJ1-2, is as follows: GAGVSQSPSNKVTEKGKDVELRCDPISGHTALYWYRQSLGQGLEFLIYFQGNSAPDKSGLPSDRFSAERTGGSVSTLTIQRTQQEDSAVYLCASSLRGAYGYTFGSGTRLTVV.

This chain uses TRBV27 with TRBJ1-5; weak D call: TRBD1 (6 bases). The length of the CDR3 is 16 residues. Germline CDR1 is MNHEY and CDR2 is SMNVEV (reference sequence). Trimming took off 4 bases at V and 3 bases at J, with 16 bases between the two ends. The CDR3 nucleotides read TGTGCCAGCAGTTCATCGGCAGGGGTTGACAATCAGCCCCAGCATTTT. This codes for CASSSSAGVDNQPQHF.

This rearrangement joins TRBV2 to TRBJ1-6; TRBD1 might be the D (5 bases). The CDR3 runs to 13 residues. V was trimmed by 4 bases and J by 7 bases, leaving 8 bases between them. From germline, CDR1 is SNHLY and CDR2 FYNNEI. This CDR3 is CASSGQGNSPLHF. In DNA form, the CDR3 reads TGTGCCAGCAGTGGCCAGGGCAATTCACCCCTCCACTTT.

The V and J genes are TRBV7-9 and TRBJ2-6; D call uncertain. This CDR3 region has 14 residues. Germline loops: CDR1 SEHNR, CDR2 FQNEAQ (reference sequence). The ends were cut back, 5 bases at V and 0 bases at J, with 5 bases in the middle. The CDR3 DNA reads as TGTGCCAGCAGCCCCGCCTCTGGGGCCAACGTCCTGACTTTC. Encoded protein: CASSPASGANVLTF.

The gene calls are TRBV5-1 and TRBJ2-3; D gene unclear. The length of the CDR3 is 15 residues. The germline V gene encodes CDR1 SGHRS and CDR2 YFSETQ. V was cut by 0 bases and J by 7 bases, with 15 bases left in between. The CDR3 DNA follows: TGCGCCAGCAGCTTGGGGGCCCTAGGGCGAAATACGCAGTATTTT. Amino acid sequence: CASSLGALGRNTQYF.

The CDR3 coding sequence is TGTGCCAGCACCCCATCAGGGGCGTGGGGGGCCAACGTCCTGACTTTC. Protein: CASTPSGAWGANVLTF. The chain has TRBV28 and TRBJ2-6; possible D gene TRBD1, 6 bases. Looked up from germline, CDR1 is MDHEN and CDR2 is SYDVKM. The CDR3 spans 16 residues. The germline V and J ends were trimmed by 7 bases and 4 bases, with 17 bases remaining between them.

The gene calls are TRBV10-3 and TRBJ2-4; D not certain. Germline CDR1 is ENHRY and CDR2 is SYGVKD. This CDR3 spans 14 amino acids. Trimming stripped 6 bases from V and 0 bases from J, with 9 bases between. The chain's CDR3 is CAISSAIAKNIQYF. DNA of the CDR3: TGTGCCATCAGCTCGGCCATAGCCAAAAACATTCAGTACTTC.

The CDR3 is CASSLAGAHTDTQYF. Written as DNA, the CDR3 is TGTGCCAGCAGTCTAGCGGGGGCCCACACAGATACGCAGTATTTT. The chain recombines TRBV6-2 or TRBV6-3 with TRBJ2-3, with 10 positions matching TRBD2. The CDR3 sequence is 15 residues long. Trimming cost V 5 bases and J 2 bases; bases outside gene matches: 4. Germline V gene data show CDR1 as MNHEY and CDR2 as SVGEGT.

CDR3 nucleotide sequence: TGTGCCAGTGCCGAACAGGGATCCCTTTCACCCCTCCACTTT. Residues: CASAEQGSLSPLHF. V usage is TRBV19 and J usage is TRBJ1-6; TRBD1 might be the D (6 bases). V was cut by 8 bases and J by 9 bases, with 17 bases left in between. The CDR3 consists of 14 residues. CDR1 LNHDA and CDR2 SQIVND come from the germline V gene (reference sequence).

The V gene is TRBV7-2, the J gene TRBJ1-2, with D tentatively TRBD1 (5 bases). Between the trimmed V and J ends, which lost 3 bases and 10 bases, there was a span of 12 bases. CDR1 and CDR2 (germline): SGHTA, FQGNSA. The CDR3 has 12 residues. CDR3 in amino acids: CASSFDRLFYTF. In DNA, the CDR3 is TGTGCCAGCAGCTTCGACAGACTGTTCTACACCTTC.

The chain is built from TRBV5-1 and TRBJ1-1; no clear D gene. Germline values: CDR1 SGHRS, CDR2 YFSETQ. V gave up 0 bases and J gave up 5 bases, with 5 bases separating them. This CDR3 spans 12 amino acids. CDR3 amino acids: CASSLVGTEAFF. CDR3 DNA sequence: TGCGCCAGCAGCTTGGTGGGGACTGAAGCTTTCTTT.

The V call is TRBV3-1 (or the pseudogene TRBV3-2), the J call TRBJ1-2; TRBD1 might be the D (5 bases). CDR1 LGHDT and CDR2 YNNKEL come from the germline V gene (reference sequence). The CDR3 spans 15 residues. V was trimmed by 6 bases and J by 3 bases, leaving 17 bases between them. The CDR3 loop is CASSQPTTGDYGYTF. The CDR3 DNA sequence: TGTGCCAGCAGTCAGCCGACCACGGGGGACTATGGCTACACCTTC.

The chain carries TRBV7-3 and TRBJ1-1; D is possibly TRBD1 (5 bases). This CDR3 has 14 residues. Looked up from germline, CDR1 is SGHTA and CDR2 is FQGTGA. Trimming took 5 bases from V and 1 from J, leaving 11 bases between them. CDR3 in DNA: TGTGCCAGCAGCCCCTCACAGGCGAACACTGAAGCTTTCTTT. Encoded protein: CASSPSQANTEAFF.

V usage is TRBV6-1 and J usage is TRBJ2-2; D is ambiguous. The CDR3 length is 15 residues. From germline, CDR1 is MNHNS and CDR2 SASEGT. Trimming pared 3 bases from V and 2 bases from J, leaving 10 bases between. The CDR3 protein is CASSDNTLNTGELFF. DNA for the CDR3: TGTGCCAGCAGTGACAACACGCTTAACACCGGGGAGCTGTTTTTT.

As DNA, the CDR3 is TGTGCCAGCAGTTCTGACACGTCAGTTAGGCACCTCCACTTT. It codes for CASSSDTSVRHLHF. The rearrangement uses TRBV27 and TRBJ1-6; D ambiguous. This CDR3 is built from 14 residues. CDR1 and CDR2 from the germline V gene are MNHEY and SMNVEV (reference sequence). V lost 4 bases to trimming and J lost 15 bases, with 19 bases between them.

J is TRBJ2-5 and V is TRBV28; D might be TRBD2 (6 bases). The V end lost 2 bases, the J end lost 3 bases, and 22 bases lay between the germline ends. The CDR3 loop spans 18 amino acids. The germline V gene encodes CDR1 MDHEN and CDR2 SYDVKM. The CDR3: CASSLRSWRGSREETQYF. In DNA, the CDR3 is TGTGCCAGCAGTTTACGGAGCTGGAGGGGCAGTCGAGAAGAGACCCAGTACTTC.

The chain is built from TRBV27 and TRBJ1-5; D is unclear. Germline lookup yields CDR1 MNHEY and CDR2 SMNVEV (reference sequence). The CDR3 is 16 residues long. Trimming removed 3 bases from V and 4 bases from J, with 16 bases in between. Here the CDR3 DNA reads TGTGCCAGCAGTTTTATAGCCAGCTTAGCTAATCAGCCCCAGCATTTT. Its translation is CASSFIASLANQPQHF.

V usage is TRBV4-1 and J usage is TRBJ1-2; D is uncertain. V lost 0 bases, J lost 4 bases, and 18 bases lay in between. The germline V gene has CDR1 MGHRA and CDR2 YSYEKL. This CDR3 is 17 amino acids long. The CDR3 nucleotides are TGCGCCAGCAGCCAAGATACCGGGGTACGAACGGGCTATGGCTACACCTTC. Translating gives CASSQDTGVRTGYGYTF.

This chain links TRBV3-1 (or the pseudogene TRBV3-2) with TRBJ1-2; D is ambiguous. Germline loops: CDR1 LGHDT, CDR2 YNNKEL (reference sequence). V dropped 0 bases and J dropped 9 bases, with 5 bases sitting between them. This CDR3 spans 11 amino acids. CDR3 in DNA: TGTGCCAGCAGCCAAGAACAGCGCTACACCTTC. Its translation: CASSQEQRYTF.